The T cell receptor (beta chain) described here comes from a study of cytomegalovirus exposure and HLA in healthy donors. Turning to this clone: The antigen remains undetermined.

In germline, CDR1 is PRHDT, CDR2 FYEKMQ (reference sequence). The CDR3 is 12 amino acids. V lost 5 bases and J lost 7, with 11 bases in between. Study outcomes and limitations: Among TCR beta chains, those listed as cytomegalovirus-associated numbered around 160. A later analysis associated 15,000 or so TCR beta sequences with HLA alleles at a 0.05 false discovery rate.

With 60 Vbeta and 13 Jbeta primers, the PCR was carried out. The assay was immunoSEQ multiplex PCR, and TCRdb's table has in-frame clones only and misses some. Of roughly 170,000 clones in the sample, around 72% were seen once. The clonotype originates from a female donor in good health and CMV-seronegative. The sample was PBMCs. The rearrangement links TRBV13 to TRBJ1-2; the D is unclear. The CDR3 coding sequence is TGTGCCAGCAGCCCCCCTTGGGCTGGCTACACCTTC. This translates into CASSPPWAGYTF.